Each of the 17 T cell receptor beta chains below was sequenced from the same sample in a study of blood T cell repertoires in COVID-19. This table comes from immunoSEQ multiplex PCR, and its TCRdb copy is limited to in-frame clones, with some not included. Of about 280,000 clones in the sample, almost 90% were seen once. Specimen: peripheral blood. These TCRs come from a woman aged 30 to 39 with COVID-19, enrolled during active disease.

J is TRBJ2-7 and V is TRBV4-1; no reliable D call. Trimming removed 0 bases from V and 11 bases from J, with 11 bases in between. CDR3 length: 12 residues. Germline V lookup: CDR1 MGHRA, CDR2 YSYEKL. The CDR3 nucleotides read TGCGCCAGCAGCCAAGATGGGTCACGGGAGTACTTC. This codes for CASSQDGSREYF.

The chain is built from TRBV5-1 and TRBJ1-1, with 7 bases identical to TRBD1. This CDR3 is 13 amino acids long. Germline CDR1 and CDR2: SGHRS and YFSETQ. V dropped 4 bases and J dropped 3; count of bases not matched to a gene: 3. The CDR3 DNA sequence: TGCGCCAGCAGCGTTCAGGGGGACACTGAAGCTTTCTTT. It is translated as CASSVQGDTEAFF.

The rearrangement joins TRBV4-1 to TRBJ1-5; D remains unclear. The CDR3 length is 14 residues. V was cut by 4 bases and J by 1 base, with 8 bases left in between. CDR1 is MGHRA, CDR2 YSYEKL, per germline. DNA for the CDR3: TGCGCCAGCAGCCGCGCGGGGAGCAATCAGCCCCAGCATTTT. Encoded protein: CASSRAGSNQPQHF.

The count of this clone is one. This chain joins TRBV4-3 and TRBJ2-7; 7 positions match TRBD2. Germline V gene lookup returns CDR1 LGHNA and CDR2 YSLEER. With V trimmed by 4 bases and J by 1 base, 4 bases remained unmatched. The CDR3 is made up of 14 amino acids. CDR3 DNA: TGCGCCAGCAGCCCCTTCGGGGGGTCCTACGAGCAGTACTTC. The encoded protein is CASSPFGGSYEQYF.

Regarding this clone: Other DNA sequences within the sample encode an identical CDR3. The V and J genes are TRBV2 and TRBJ2-7; D unresolved. The CDR3 contains 12 residues. CDR1 is SNHLY and CDR2 is FYNNEI in the germline V gene. Trimming stripped 1 base from V and 3 bases from J, with 4 bases between. In DNA, the CDR3 is TGTGCCAGCAGTGAAGGAGGCTACGAGCAGTACTTC. The encoded protein is CASSEGGYEQYF.

This clone was observed a few times. This chain uses TRBV6-5 with TRBJ2-5; TRBD1 matches at 8 bases. With 0 bases clipped from V and 5 bases from J, the junction kept 2 bases outside the gene matches. CDR3 length equals 14 residues. Germline V CDR1 and CDR2: MNHEY, SVGAGI. CDR3 sequence reads: CASSYSDRAETQYF. The CDR3 DNA follows: TGTGCCAGCAGTTACTCGGACAGGGCCGAGACCCAGTACTTC.

J is TRBJ1-1 and V is TRBV5-5, with D possibly matching TRBD1 (5 bases). There are 15 residues in the CDR3. The V end lost 0 bases, the J end lost 0 bases, and 9 bases lay between the germline ends. Germline V lookup: CDR1 SGHKS, CDR2 YYEKEE (reference sequence). CDR3 DNA: TGTGCCAGCAGCTTGGGCTGGGGCCTGAACACTGAAGCTTTCTTT. Protein sequence: CASSLGWGLNTEAFF.

The rearrangement joins TRBV28 to TRBJ2-1, with 8 bases identical to TRBD2. The CDR3 runs to 12 residues. Germline V gene data show CDR1 as MDHEN and CDR2 as SYDVKM. V was clipped by 7 bases and J by 8 bases; unmatched bases: 4. In nucleotides, the CDR3 is TGTGCCAGCATGAGCGGGAGCTATGAGCAGTTCTTC. Encoded protein: CASMSGSYEQFF.

The chain combines TRBV28 with TRBJ2-5; 9 nucleotides align to TRBD2. Germline loops: CDR1 MDHEN, CDR2 SYDVKM. This CDR3 has 16 amino acids. V lost 1 base, J lost 5 bases, and 8 bases stayed unmatched. The CDR3 protein is CASSLFAGGRGETQYF. CDR3 sequence (DNA): TGTGCCAGCAGTTTATTTGCGGGAGGGCGTGGGGAGACCCAGTACTTC.

This chain uses TRBV6-5 with TRBJ2-7; possible D gene TRBD2, 6 bases. Germline lookup yields CDR1 MNHEY and CDR2 SVGAGI. Trimming stripped 7 bases from V and 6 bases from J, with 13 bases between. The CDR3 spans 12 residues. This CDR3 reads CASTTLGGEQYF. The DNA of the CDR3 is TGTGCCAGCACGACCTTGGGGGGCGAGCAGTACTTC.

The CDR3 nucleotides are TGTGCCAGCACCGCCTTGGGCAGGGGGCATCATGAGCAGTTCTTC. As protein: CASTALGRGHHEQFF. This chain joins TRBV5-8 and TRBJ2-1; 8 bases map to TRBD1. The germline gives CDR1 SGHTS, CDR2 YDEGEE. The CDR3 covers 15 residues. The V segment lost 6 bases and the J segment 8 bases; nucleotides outside the gene matches: 13.

The V and J genes are TRBV6-5 and TRBJ1-1; D is unresolved. Trimming shortened V by 7 bases and J by 1 base, and 7 bases separated the two germline ends. The germline gives CDR1 MNHEY, CDR2 SVGAGI. There are 12 residues in the CDR3. CDR3 sequence reads: CASIRGNTEAFF. The CDR3 DNA reads TGTGCCAGCATCAGAGGGAACACTGAAGCTTTCTTT.

This sequence joins TRBV15 and TRBJ1-2; D is uncertain. CDR1 LNHNV and CDR2 YYDKDF come from the germline V gene (reference sequence). V lost 0 bases to trimming and J lost 2 bases, with 7 bases between them. The CDR3 loop spans 14 amino acids. The DNA of the CDR3 is TGTGCCACCAGCAGAGAGGCCGGGAACTATGGCTACACCTTC. Residues: CATSREAGNYGYTF.

J is TRBJ2-1 and V is TRBV18; TRBD1 matches at 11 bases. V lost 8 bases, J lost 8 bases, and 8 bases stayed unmatched. CDR3 length equals 14 residues. Germline lookup yields CDR1 KGHSH and CDR2 LQKENI. CDR3 in amino acids: CASQRTGGSHEQFF. CDR3 sequence (DNA): TGTGCCAGCCAAAGGACAGGGGGCTCACATGAGCAGTTCTTC.

The V and J genes are TRBV28 and TRBJ1-1, with D perhaps TRBD1 (6 bases). Per germline, CDR1 MDHEN and CDR2 SYDVKM. V was pared by 1 base and J by 5 bases, with 17 bases between. This CDR3 comprises 16 residues. The CDR3 DNA reads TGTGCCAGCAGTTTATCCCCATCAGGGGTTGGGACTGAAGCTTTCTTT. Its protein product is CASSLSPSGVGTEAFF.

The chain recombines TRBV18 with TRBJ1-1, with 7 bases that match TRBD1. This CDR3 has 17 amino acids. The germline CDR1 and CDR2 sequences are KGHSH and LQKENI. With 1 base clipped from V and 0 bases from J, the junction kept 8 bases outside the gene matches. CDR3 nucleotides: TGTGCCAGCTCACCACTTCGACAGGGAGACGTGAACACTGAAGCTTTCTTT. Translated, it gives CASSPLRQGDVNTEAFF.

The chain couples TRBV2 to TRBJ2-5, with 9 bases that match TRBD1. Germline V gene data show CDR1 as SNHLY and CDR2 as FYNNEI. V gave up 8 bases and J gave up 5 bases; unmatched junction bases: 6. This CDR3 region has 13 residues. In nucleotides, the CDR3 is TGTGCCAGCCGAACAGGGGGCAGGGAGACCCAGTACTTC. Translating it yields CASRTGGRETQYF. The complete variable domain, with remaining parts taken from reference TRBV2 and TRBJ2-5, reads EPEVTQTPSHQVTQMGQEVILRCVPISNHLYFYWYRQILGQKVEFLVSFYNNEISEKSEIFDDQFSVERPDGSNFTLKIRSTKLEDSAMYFCASRTGGRETQYFGPGTRLLVL.